This note documents a single T cell receptor beta chain sequence. The target antigen is unknown. CD4+ cell separation produced CD45RA+ naive and CD45RA-negative memory subsets. The data were obtained in a study of shared clonotypes between healthy human individuals. The study, taken as a whole, reports: Although depth was large, rarefaction showed that sequencing of the sorted subsets was incomplete.

Using immunoSEQ multiplex PCR, the repertoire was profiled, and TCRdb retains in-frame clones only, with some absent. The profile shows around 510,000 clones, approximately 95% of them singletons. This CDR3 comprises 18 residues. The V gene end was trimmed by 0 bases and the J gene end by 5 bases; junction bases not matched to a gene: 15. The germline gives CDR1 MNHEY, CDR2 SMNVEV (reference sequence). V and J are TRBV27 and TRBJ2-7; 8 bases agree with TRBD1. This TCR derives from a woman aged 25 to 39 in good health. Sequenced input: naive CD4+ T cells sorted from blood. Indicated subset: CD45RA+ positively selected. DNA for the CDR3: TGTGCCAGCAGTTTATCGATTTTCAGCCGGGACAGGAGGGACGAGCAGTACTTC. This translates into CASSLSIFSRDRRDEQYF.